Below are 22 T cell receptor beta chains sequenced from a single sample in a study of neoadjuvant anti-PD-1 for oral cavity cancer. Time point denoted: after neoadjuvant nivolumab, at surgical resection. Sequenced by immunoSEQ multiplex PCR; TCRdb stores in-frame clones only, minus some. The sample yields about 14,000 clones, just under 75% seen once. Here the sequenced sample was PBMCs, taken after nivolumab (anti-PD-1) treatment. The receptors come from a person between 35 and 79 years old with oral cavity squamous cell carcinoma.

The DNA of the CDR3 is TGTGCCAGCAGTTTAGTGGGTGGACAGCCCCAGCATTTT. It encodes CASSLVGGQPQHF. The chain links TRBV27 to TRBJ1-5; D remains unclear. Trimming left V 2 bases short and J 7 bases short, with 9 bases between. The CDR3 contains 13 residues. Germline lookup yields CDR1 MNHEY and CDR2 SMNVEV (reference sequence).

CDR3 residues: CASRRTGGFGEKLFF. The CDR3 DNA sequence: TGTGCCAGCAGAAGGACAGGGGGGTTTGGTGAAAAACTGTTTTTT. This sequence joins TRBV2 and TRBJ1-4, with 10 bases matching TRBD1. The J segment lost 7 bases and the V segment lost 6 bases, leaving 8 bases of the junction unmatched. Germline V gene data show CDR1 as SNHLY and CDR2 as FYNNEI. The CDR3 extends over 15 amino acids.

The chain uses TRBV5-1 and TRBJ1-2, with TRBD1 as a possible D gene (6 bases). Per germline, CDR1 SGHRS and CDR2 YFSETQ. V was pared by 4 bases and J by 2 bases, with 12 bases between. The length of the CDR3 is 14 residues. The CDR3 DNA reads TGCGCCAGCAGCCACGGACAGAACAACTATGGCTACACCTTC. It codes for CASSHGQNNYGYTF.

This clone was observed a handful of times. The CDR3 loop reads CASSQGRLSGNTIYF. For the CDR3, the DNA is TGCGCCAGCAGCCAAGGGCGCCTCTCTGGAAACACCATATATTTT. The chain uses TRBV4-1 and TRBJ1-3, with D unresolved. V gave up 1 base and J gave up 0 bases, with 7 bases separating them. The CDR3 contains 15 residues. The germline V gene encodes CDR1 MGHRA and CDR2 YSYEKL.

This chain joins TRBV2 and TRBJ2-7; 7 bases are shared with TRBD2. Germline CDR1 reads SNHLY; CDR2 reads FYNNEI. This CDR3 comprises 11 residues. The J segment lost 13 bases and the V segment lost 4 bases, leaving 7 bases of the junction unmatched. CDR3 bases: TGTGCCAGCAGTGGTCGGACTAGAGCTTACTTC. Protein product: CASSGRTRAYF.

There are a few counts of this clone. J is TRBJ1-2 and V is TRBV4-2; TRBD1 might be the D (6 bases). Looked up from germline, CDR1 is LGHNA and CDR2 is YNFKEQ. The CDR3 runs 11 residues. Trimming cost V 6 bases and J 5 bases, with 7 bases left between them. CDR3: CASRGTYGYTF. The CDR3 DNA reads TGTGCCAGCAGAGGGACATATGGCTACACCTTC.

As DNA, the CDR3 is TGTGCCAGCAGCCAAATGGCGCGGGACCAAGCCTACGAGCAGTACTTC. Amino acid sequence: CASSQMARDQAYEQYF. V gene TRBV5-5 combines with J gene TRBJ2-7, with D perhaps matching TRBD2 (6 bases). The V gene's germline CDR1 is SGHKS and CDR2 YYEKEE (reference sequence). This CDR3 has 16 amino acids. Trimming cost V 4 bases and J 2 bases, with 19 bases left between them.

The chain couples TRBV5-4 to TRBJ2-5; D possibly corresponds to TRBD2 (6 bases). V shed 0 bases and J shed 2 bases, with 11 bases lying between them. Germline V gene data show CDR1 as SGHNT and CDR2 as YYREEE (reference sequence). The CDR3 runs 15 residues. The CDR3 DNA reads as TGTGCCAGCAGCTTGGGGACTAACGTACAAGAGACCCAGTACTTC. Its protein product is CASSLGTNVQETQYF.

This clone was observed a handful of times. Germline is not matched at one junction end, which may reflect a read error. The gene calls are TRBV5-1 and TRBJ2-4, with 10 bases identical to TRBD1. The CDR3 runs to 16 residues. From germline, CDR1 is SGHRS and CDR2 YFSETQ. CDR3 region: CASSQGQGPFKDIQYF. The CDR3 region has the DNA TGCGCCAGCAGCCAGGGACAGGGGCCCTTCAAAGACATTCAGTACTTC. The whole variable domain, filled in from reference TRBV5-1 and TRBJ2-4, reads KAGVTQTPRYLIKTRGQQVTLSCSPISGHRSVSWYQQTPGQGLQFLFEYFSETQRNKGNFPGRFSGRQFSNSRSEMNVSTLELGDSALYLCASSQGQGPFKDIQYFGAGTRLSVL.

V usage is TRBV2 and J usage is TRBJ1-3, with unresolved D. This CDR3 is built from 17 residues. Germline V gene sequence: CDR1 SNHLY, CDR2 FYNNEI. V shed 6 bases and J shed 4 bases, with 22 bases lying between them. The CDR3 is CASRQVRPNLRGNTIYF. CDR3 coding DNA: TGTGCCAGCAGACAAGTGCGTCCCAATCTGAGGGGAAACACCATATATTTT.

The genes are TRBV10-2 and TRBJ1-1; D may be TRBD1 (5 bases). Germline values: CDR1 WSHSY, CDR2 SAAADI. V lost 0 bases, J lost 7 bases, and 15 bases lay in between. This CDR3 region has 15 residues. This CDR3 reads CASSESTWWGFEAFF. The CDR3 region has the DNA TGCGCCAGCAGTGAGTCGACGTGGTGGGGGTTTGAAGCTTTCTTT.

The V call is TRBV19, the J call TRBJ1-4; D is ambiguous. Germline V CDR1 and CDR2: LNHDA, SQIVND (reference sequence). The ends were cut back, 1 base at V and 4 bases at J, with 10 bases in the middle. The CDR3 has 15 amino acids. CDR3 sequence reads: CASSIVHRLNEKLFF. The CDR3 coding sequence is TGTGCCAGTAGTATAGTACACAGACTTAATGAAAAACTGTTTTTT.

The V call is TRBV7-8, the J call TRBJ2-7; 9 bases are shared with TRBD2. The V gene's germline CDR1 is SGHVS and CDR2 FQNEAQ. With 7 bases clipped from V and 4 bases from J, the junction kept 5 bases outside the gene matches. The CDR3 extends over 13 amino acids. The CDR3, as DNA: TGTGCCAGCACCCAGCGGGAGGTATACGAGCAGTACTTC. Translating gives CASTQREVYEQYF. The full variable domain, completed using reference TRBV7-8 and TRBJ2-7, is GAGVSQSPRYKVAKRGQDVALRCDPISGHVSLFWYQQALGQGPEFLTYFQNEAQLDKSGLPSDRFFAERPEGSVSTLKIQRTQQEDSAVYLCASTQREVYEQYFGPGTRLTVT.

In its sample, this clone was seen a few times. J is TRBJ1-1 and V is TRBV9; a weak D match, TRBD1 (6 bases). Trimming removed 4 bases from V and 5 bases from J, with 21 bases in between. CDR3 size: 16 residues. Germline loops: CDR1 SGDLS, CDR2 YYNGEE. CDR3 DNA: TGTGCCAGCAGCCTCCGGACAGCGGGTAAGCTTACTGAAGCTTTCTTT. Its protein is CASSLRTAGKLTEAFF.

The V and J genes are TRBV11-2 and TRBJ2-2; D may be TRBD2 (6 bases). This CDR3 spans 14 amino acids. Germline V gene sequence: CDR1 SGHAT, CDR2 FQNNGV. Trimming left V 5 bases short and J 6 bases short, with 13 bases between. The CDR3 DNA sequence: TGTGCCAGCAGCCCATTGACTAGACCCGGGGAGCTGTTTTTT. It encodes CASSPLTRPGELFF.

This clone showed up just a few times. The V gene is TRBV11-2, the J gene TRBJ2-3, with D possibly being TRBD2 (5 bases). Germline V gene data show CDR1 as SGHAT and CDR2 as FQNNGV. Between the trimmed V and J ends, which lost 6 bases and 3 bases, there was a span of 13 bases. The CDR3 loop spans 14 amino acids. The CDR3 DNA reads TGTGCCAGCAGACCCTCGGGGTGGACAGATACGCAGTATTTT. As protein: CASRPSGWTDTQYF.

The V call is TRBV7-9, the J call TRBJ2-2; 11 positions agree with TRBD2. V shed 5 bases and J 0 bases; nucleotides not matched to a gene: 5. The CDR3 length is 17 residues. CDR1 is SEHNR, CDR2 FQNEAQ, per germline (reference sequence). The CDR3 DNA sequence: TGTGCCAGCAGCCCCGGACTAGCGGGTACGAACACCGGGGAGCTGTTTTTT. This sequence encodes CASSPGLAGTNTGELFF. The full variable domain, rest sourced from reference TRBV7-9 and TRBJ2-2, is DTGVSQNPRHKITKRGQNVTFRCDPISEHNRLYWYRQTLGQGPEFLTYFQNEAQLEKSRLLSDRFSAERPKGSFSTLEIQRTEQGDSAMYLCASSPGLAGTNTGELFFGEGSRLTVL.

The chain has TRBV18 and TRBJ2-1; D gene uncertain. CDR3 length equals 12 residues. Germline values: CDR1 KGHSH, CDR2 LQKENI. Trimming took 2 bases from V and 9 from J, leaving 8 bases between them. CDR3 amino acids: CASSPRVGEQFF. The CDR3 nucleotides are TGTGCCAGCTCACCAAGGGTGGGTGAGCAGTTCTTC.

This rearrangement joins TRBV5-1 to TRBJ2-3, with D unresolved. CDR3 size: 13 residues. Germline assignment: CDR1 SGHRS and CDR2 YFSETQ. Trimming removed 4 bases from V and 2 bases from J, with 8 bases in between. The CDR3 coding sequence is TGCGCCAGCAGCCCCAGGTTCACAGATACGCAGTATTTT. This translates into CASSPRFTDTQYF.

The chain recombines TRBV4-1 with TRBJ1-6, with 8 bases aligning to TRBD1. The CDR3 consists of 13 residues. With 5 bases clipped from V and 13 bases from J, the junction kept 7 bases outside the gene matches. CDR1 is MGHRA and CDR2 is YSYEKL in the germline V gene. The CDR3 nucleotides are TGCGCCAGCAGCGGCCAGACAGGGGTTCCCCTCCACTTT. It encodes CASSGQTGVPLHF.

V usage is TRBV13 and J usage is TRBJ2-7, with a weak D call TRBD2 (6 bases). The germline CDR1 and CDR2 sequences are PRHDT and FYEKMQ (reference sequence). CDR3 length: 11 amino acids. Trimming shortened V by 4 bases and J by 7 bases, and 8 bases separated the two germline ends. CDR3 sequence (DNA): TGTGCCAGCAGCTGGGGGGAGGAGCAGTACTTC. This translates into CASSWGEEQYF.

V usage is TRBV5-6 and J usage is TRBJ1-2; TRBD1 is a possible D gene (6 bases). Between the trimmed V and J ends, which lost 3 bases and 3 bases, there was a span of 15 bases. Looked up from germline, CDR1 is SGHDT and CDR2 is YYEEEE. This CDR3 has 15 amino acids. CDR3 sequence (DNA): TGTGCCAGCAGCTCACGCCCGGGGGGCCACTATGGCTACACCTTC. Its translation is CASSSRPGGHYGYTF. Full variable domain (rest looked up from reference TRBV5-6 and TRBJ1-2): DAGVTQSPTHLIKTRGQQVTLRCSPKSGHDTVSWYQQALGQGPQFIFQYYEEEERQRGNFPDRFSGHQFPNYSSELNVNALLLGDSALYLCASSSRPGGHYGYTFGSGTRLTVV.